This T cell receptor beta chain is from a study of CXCR3-negative and CXCR3-positive naive CD8 T cells. The authors gated naive CD8+ T cells as CD45RO-CCR7+CD27+CD95-. As to this clonotype: What it recognizes is unknown.

The CDR3 has 15 amino acids. Findings and limits, study-wide: Naive CXCR3-negative and CXCR3-positive cells had similar TRBV-TRBJ usage; memory differed. CXCR3 expression dropped partially after cryopreservation, and most assays relied on fresh PBMCs. Higher TRB CDR3 hydrophobicity marked CXCR3-positive naive cells relative to CXCR3-negative naive cells.

The TRB libraries of cDNA were built by UMI-labeled 5' RACE. After re-calling the 5' RACE reads, TCRdb lists one entry per CDR3 protein, DNA absent. The sample table sets out about 57,000 distinct CDR3 sequences. This receptor was obtained from a human donor in good health. Some clones in this sample may be carry-over from other donors' samples. Sequenced sample: naive CXCR3+ CD8+ T cells from blood. As for subset: CD45RO-CCR7+CD27+CD95- naive CD8+ T cells expressing CXCR3 (TNR3+). This chain uses TRBV12-3 or TRBV12-4 with TRBJ2-1; TCRdb calls TRBD2, which cannot be checked without DNA. The CDR3: CASSSNGGAGNEQFF.